A selection of T cell receptor beta chains follows, all from one sample in a study of vaccination and CD4 T cells after COVID-19. TCRdb called the PCR reads again in MiXCR, with one record for every CDR3 protein. This sample has roughly 12,000 distinct CDR3 sequences, with around 32% found just once. Their antigens remain unidentified. The sequencing used CD4+ T cells from blood, cultured in vitro, collected before SARS-CoV-2 vaccination. These TCRs come from a human donor who received a COVID-19 vaccine. Both conserved end residues are part of each CDR3. A D gene is named only where the DNA matches it firmly. Rows give clone size only sometimes, using once, few, many, or a class for an expanded clone.

V	D	J	size	CDR3	DNA
TRBV30	NA	TRBJ1-6	few	CAWSVQGSYNSPLHF	TGTGCCTGGAGTGTGCAGGGCTCCTATAATTCACCCCTCCACTTT
TRBV24-1	TRBD2	TRBJ2-3	few	CATSPPGREGDTQYF	TGTGCCACCAGCCCCCCCGGCAGGGAGGGAGATACGCAGTATTTT
TRBV25-1	TRBD1	TRBJ2-5	few	CASRTGWGETQYF	TGTGCCAGCAGGACAGGGTGGGGGGAGACCCAGTACTTC
TRBV14	TRBD1	TRBJ2-5	NA	CASRETGGSETQYF	TGTGCCAGCAGGGAAACAGGGGGATCTGAGACCCAGTACTTC
TRBV28	NA	TRBJ1-6	NA	CASSLWEGPGNSPLHF	TGTGCCAGCAGTTTATGGGAGGGGCCCGGAAATTCACCCCTCCACTTT
TRBV6-1	NA	TRBJ2-3	few	CASSERRGAASTDTQYF	TGTGCCAGCAGTGAGCGGAGGGGAGCGGCTAGCACAGATACGCAGTATTTT
TRBV10-3	NA	TRBJ1-6	few	CASKSTDLSYNSPLHF	TGTGCCAGCAAGTCGACAGACCTCTCCTATAATTCACCCCTCCACTTT
TRBV27	TRBD1	TRBJ2-3	NA	CASSLRGQGAADTQYF	TGTGCCAGCAGTTTACGGGGACAGGGGGCCGCAGATACGCAGTATTTT
TRBV20-1	TRBD2	TRBJ2-3	few	CSAPIVTSGGDTQYF	TGCAGTGCTCCCATCGTCACTAGCGGGGGGGATACGCAGTATTTT
TRBV2	NA	TRBJ2-7	NA	CASSEGRGTYEQYF	TGTGCCAGCAGTGAAGGCAGGGGAACCTACGAGCAGTACTTC